The 19 T cell receptor beta chains reported below all come from one sample, sequenced in a study of T cells in Graves' hyperthyroidism and ophthalmopathy. TCR beta CDR3 sequences were amplified from RNA transcripts. The HTBI primer set was used in a first-round RT-PCR of the TCR CDR3. MiXCR was run by TCRdb on the multiplex PCR reads, yielding one entry per CDR3 protein. The table shows 500,000 to 650,000 distinct CDR3 sequences, with roughly a sixth occurring only once. The sample consisted of blood. These receptors were collected from a woman aged 18-35 years with Graves' ophthalmopathy.

This clonotype was seen ten or more times. J is TRBJ2-7 and V is TRBV12-3 or TRBV12-4, with 12 bases identical to TRBD1. V was clipped by 6 bases and J by 4 bases; unmatched bases: 1. The CDR3 totals 13 residues. CDR3 sequence reads: CASRGQGAYEQYF. CDR3 nucleotide sequence: TGTGCCAGCAGGGGACAGGGGGCTTACGAGCAGTACTTC.

Comments on this clonotype: A much bigger clone sits one base away, suggesting this may be a read error. The chain is built from TRBV27 and TRBJ2-3; TRBD2 aligns across 12 bases. CDR3 size: 18 residues. Germline CDR1 and CDR2: MNHEY and SMNVEV (reference sequence). The CDR3 here is CATSLRASGGASVDTQYF. The CDR3 DNA reads TGTGCCACCAGTTTAAGGGCTAGCGGGGGGGCGTCTGTAGATACGCAGTATTTT.

This clonotype was seen at least ten times. The genes are TRBV27 and TRBJ2-7; maybe TRBD1 (6 bases). Germline V gene data show CDR1 as MNHEY and CDR2 as SMNVEV (reference sequence). The CDR3 length is 13 residues. Trimming pared 2 bases from V and 3 bases from J, leaving 8 bases between. The CDR3 bases are TGTGCCAGCAGTTTAGGACAGTTCTACGAGCAGTACTTC. Amino acids: CASSLGQFYEQYF.

The V call is TRBV7-8, the J call TRBJ1-6; 7 nucleotides align to TRBD1. This CDR3 contains 19 residues. V dropped 1 base and J dropped 0; count of bases not matched to a gene: 9. Germline V gene lookup returns CDR1 SGHVS and CDR2 FQNEAQ. Written as DNA, the CDR3 is TGTGCCAGCAGCTTAGAAGTCGGGACAGCAAACTCCTATAATTCACCCCTCCACTTT. Protein sequence: CASSLEVGTANSYNSPLHF.

This clonotype was seen repeatedly, ten times or more. The chain employs TRBV12-3 or TRBV12-4 and TRBJ1-5; 7 nucleotides align to TRBD1. J lost 6 bases, V lost 1 base, and 3 bases had no gene match. The CDR3 spans 14 residues. This CDR3 reads CASSLGGGGQPQHF. CDR3 nucleotides: TGTGCCAGCAGTTTAGGAGGGGGCGGTCAGCCCCAGCATTTT.

Ten or more counts support this clonotype. This chain links TRBV7-9 with TRBJ2-1, with D perhaps matching TRBD2 (5 bases). Germline loops: CDR1 SEHNR, CDR2 FQNEAQ (reference sequence). The CDR3 totals 12 residues. V lost 1 base, J lost 10 bases, and 8 bases lay in between. In DNA, the CDR3 is TGTGCCAGCAGCTTAGAGAGCGGAGAGCAGTTCTTC. Its protein product is CASSLESGEQFF.

This clonotype was recorded a few times. The chain is built from TRBV4-3 and TRBJ2-3; D is ambiguous. CDR3 size: 15 residues. CDR1 and CDR2 (germline): LGHNA, YSLEER. V lost 0 bases and J 1 base, leaving 8 bases between the germline ends. The CDR3 sequence is CASSQEPRGTDTQYF. The CDR3 DNA sequence: TGCGCCAGCAGCCAAGAACCTCGGGGCACAGATACGCAGTATTTT.

This clonotype was found many times. The rearrangement joins TRBV28 to TRBJ2-2; D may be TRBD2 (5 bases). The CDR3 sequence is 17 residues long. Trimming stripped 3 bases from V and 5 bases from J, with 19 bases between. CDR1 and CDR2 from the germline V gene are MDHEN and SYDVKM. CDR3 protein: CASSFRWESTQTGELFF. CDR3 nucleotides: TGTGCCAGCAGTTTCCGATGGGAGAGTACCCAAACCGGGGAGCTGTTTTTT.

There are many counts of this clonotype. The chain combines TRBV5-5 with TRBJ2-3; D gene unclear. From germline, CDR1 is SGHKS and CDR2 YYEKEE (reference sequence). The CDR3 length is 14 residues. V dropped 0 bases and J dropped 11 bases, with 16 bases sitting between them. As DNA, the CDR3 is TGTGCCAGCAGCTTGGCCTCTACTGGAAAAATGCAGTATTTT. This translates into CASSLASTGKMQYF.

V and J are TRBV19 and TRBJ1-1; D is uncertain. Germline V gives CDR1 LNHDA, CDR2 SQIVND (reference sequence). V lost 5 bases and J lost 0, with 13 bases in between. The CDR3 runs to 15 residues. The CDR3 region has the DNA TGTGCCAGTAGTGACCTCAGACCAATGAACACTGAAGCTTTCTTT. This codes for CASSDLRPMNTEAFF.

The chain links TRBV5-1 to TRBJ2-1; D ambiguous. V lost 4 bases, J lost 2 bases, and 7 bases lay in between. Germline CDR1 reads SGHRS; CDR2 reads YFSETQ. CDR3 length equals 13 residues. CDR3 bases: TGCGCCAGCAGCCCCTTAACCTACAATGAGCAGTTCTTC. Residues: CASSPLTYNEQFF.

This clonotype was observed at least ten times. The chain combines TRBV10-3 with TRBJ2-5; 9 bases agree with TRBD1. This CDR3 spans 13 amino acids. Germline values: CDR1 ENHRY, CDR2 SYGVKD. J was trimmed by 11 bases and V by 6 bases; bases with no gene match: 10. The CDR3 protein is CAISSGTGTQQYF. CDR3 nucleotide sequence: TGTGCCATCAGCAGCGGGACAGGGACCCAACAGTACTTC.

This clonotype was recorded at least ten times. Here the CDR3 reads CASSLRGPGETQYF. DNA for the CDR3: TGTGCCAGCAGTTTGCGGGGGCCAGGAGAGACCCAGTACTTC. V gene TRBV28 combines with J gene TRBJ2-5; tentative D call: TRBD2 (7 bases). V gave up 3 bases and J gave up 4 bases, with 12 bases separating them. Germline lookup yields CDR1 MDHEN and CDR2 SYDVKM. The CDR3 length is 14 residues.

This clonotype was recorded at least ten times. The V gene is TRBV7-2, the J gene TRBJ2-3; D perhaps matches TRBD2 (5 bases). The germline gives CDR1 SGHTA, CDR2 FQGNSA. This CDR3 spans 15 amino acids. The germline V and J ends were trimmed by 2 bases and 9 bases, with 18 bases remaining between them. CDR3 sequence (DNA): TGTGCCAGCAGCTTATTGCCAGAGTTCGGGGTAACGCAGTATTTT. This translates into CASSLLPEFGVTQYF. Drawing the rest from reference TRBV7-2 and TRBJ2-3, the complete variable domain is GAGVSQSPSNKVTEKGKDVELRCDPISGHTALYWYRQSLGQGLEFLIYFQGNSAPDKSGLPSDRFSAERTGGSVSTLTIQRTQQEDSAVYLCASSLLPEFGVTQYFGPGTRLTVL.

In its sample, this clonotype was seen a few times. The chain joins TRBV6-2 or TRBV6-3 to TRBJ2-1; D is uncertain. V gave up 5 bases and J gave up 1 base, with 9 bases separating them. CDR1 and CDR2 from the germline V gene are MNHEY and SVGEGT. There are 14 residues in the CDR3. The CDR3 loop is CASSPFRSYNEQFF. Written as DNA, the CDR3 is TGTGCCAGCAGTCCCTTCCGGTCCTACAATGAGCAGTTCTTC.

This clonotype was seen many times. The genes are TRBV28 and TRBJ2-5; no definite D call. CDR1 and CDR2 (germline): MDHEN, SYDVKM. V was cut by 7 bases and J by 0 bases, with 3 bases left in between. This CDR3 region has 11 residues. In DNA form, the CDR3 reads TGTGCCAGCATGTACCAAGAGACCCAGTACTTC. Protein: CASMYQETQYF.

In the case of this clonotype: This may be a read error: a much more frequent sequence differs by one nucleotide. The V call is TRBV12-3 or TRBV12-4, the J call TRBJ1-2, with D unclear. CDR3 size: 14 residues. Here the CDR3 reads CASCFGEGFYGYTF. The DNA for the CDR3 is TGTGCCAGCTGTTTCGGGGAAGGGTTCTATGGCTACACCTTC.

This chain joins TRBV4-1 and TRBJ2-1, with D perhaps matching TRBD2 (6 bases). Per the germline V gene, CDR1 is MGHRA and CDR2 is YSYEKL. V lost 1 base and J lost 8, with 12 bases in between. CDR3 length equals 14 residues. The CDR3 DNA follows: TGCGCCAGCAGCCAAGTGCTAGCGAGGGATGAGCAGTTCTTC. Amino acid sequence: CASSQVLARDEQFF.

In this sample, this clonotype turned up many times. The gene calls are TRBV30 and TRBJ1-2; no definite D call. CDR1 is GTSNPN, CDR2 SVGIG, per germline (reference sequence). V lost 0 bases and J lost 4, with 12 bases in between. The CDR3 is 14 amino acids. The CDR3 region has the DNA TGTGCCTGGAGTGTTAGTGGCCTATCCTATGGCTACACCTTC. The encoded protein is CAWSVSGLSYGYTF.